This TCR beta chain was sequenced during a study of cytomegalovirus exposure and HLA in healthy donors. Primers for the PCR totalled 60 Vbeta and 13 Jbeta. Libraries were prepared by immunoSEQ multiplex PCR; TCRdb keeps only in-frame clonotypes and omits some of them. Counted here are roughly 180,000 clones, nearly 80% occurring once; the ten biggest clones make up less than 3.5%. About this clone: The antigen remains unidentified.

Study-level results: An observed cluster of highly shared sequence variants was recorded as a likely sequencing artifact.

The clonotype was recovered from a female donor in good health and CMV-seronegative. Material: PBMCs.

The CDR3 reads CASSVTTGGSGEAFF. In DNA form, the CDR3 reads TGTGCCAGCAGCGTAACGACAGGGGGGTCCGGAGAAGCTTTCTTT. J is TRBJ1-1 and V is TRBV9; 9 nucleotides line up with TRBD1. CDR1 and CDR2 (germline): SGDLS, YYNGEE. CDR3 length equals 15 residues. Trimming at V came to 1 base and at J to 8 bases, leaving 9 bases not matched to a gene.